In this sample, the clone carrying this T cell receptor beta chain turned up a few times. This sample is part of a study of blood T cell repertoires in COVID-19. In the original processing: Amplification from reference gene primers served as the basis for estimated nucleated cell counts. Using immunoSEQ multiplex PCR, the repertoire was profiled, and TCRdb retains in-frame clones only, with some absent. The D gene and trimming were derived from the DNA, and the V and J assignments and clone size from that table. This sample carries fewer than 400,000 clones, approximately 87% of them seen once, and the ten largest clones take roughly 10%. This CDR3 region has 18 residues. Trimming took off 2 bases at V and 9 bases at J, with 23 bases between the two ends. From germline, CDR1 is LNHDA and CDR2 SQIVND (reference sequence).

The chain recombines TRBV19 with TRBJ1-6; D is perhaps TRBD1 (5 bases). The sequence was obtained from a woman aged 45 to 65 who had recovered from COVID-19. Input material: PBMCs or T cells enriched from blood (not recorded which). The CDR3 spells CASSIKGIRDRIGSPLHF. Here the CDR3 DNA reads TGTGCCAGTAGTATAAAGGGGATCCGAGACCGAATTGGTTCACCCCTCCACTTT.